These 6 T cell receptor beta chains share one sample of origin, sequenced in a study of blood T cell repertoires in COVID-19 (TCRdb year 2020). The protocol used for the library was the immunoSEQ multiplex PCR assay. The clones in this table, taken by TCRdb from immuneACCESS, are in-frame only. Not every clone is retained; where verified, under half of the shortfall comes from an unresolved V gene, and the cause of the rest is unknown. The sample table records 200,000 to 250,000 clones; 86% of these occur just once. The top ten clonotypes cover more than 9% of the sample. Source material: peripheral blood. These receptors all come from a man aged 80 or over with acute or convalescent COVID-19.

V is TRBV15 and J is TRBJ1-2; D remains unclear. The germline V gene has CDR1 LNHNV and CDR2 YYDKDF (reference sequence). CDR3 length equals 15 residues. V lost 5 bases, J lost 5 bases, and 18 bases lay in between. CDR3 DNA: TGTGCCACCAGCGTAACAGCGGGGTTATTTTATGGCTACACCTTC. Its translation: CATSVTAGLFYGYTF. Filled out from reference TRBV15 and TRBJ1-2, the complete variable domain reads DAMVIQNPRYQVTQFGKPVTLSCSQTLNHNVMYWYQQKSSQAPKLLFHYYDKDFNNEADTPDNFQSRRPNTSFCFLDIRSPGLGDTAMYLCATSVTAGLFYGYTFGSGTRLTVV.

This clone appeared a single time. The rearrangement links TRBV5-1 to TRBJ2-7, with D possibly matching TRBD1 (6 bases). The germline V gene encodes CDR1 SGHRS and CDR2 YFSETQ. The CDR3 has 13 residues. The V end lost 0 bases, the J end lost 3 bases, and 7 bases lay between the germline ends. The CDR3 DNA is TGCGCCAGCAGCTTGGAAGGGGGCTACGAGCAGTACTTC. The encoded protein is CASSLEGGYEQYF.

The table lists this clone with a count of one. The chain has TRBV18 and TRBJ2-7, with TRBD1 matching 10 bases. CDR3 length equals 17 residues. CDR1 is KGHSH, CDR2 LQKENI, per germline. Trimming cost V 5 bases and J 2 bases; bases outside gene matches: 12. The CDR3: CASSTSGQGGYPYEQYF. CDR3 in DNA: TGTGCCAGCTCAACTAGCGGACAGGGGGGATATCCCTACGAGCAGTACTTC.

The CDR3 DNA is TGCAGCGCCCGGACAGGGGTCGGAGAGACCCAGTACTTC. Amino acid sequence: CSARTGVGETQYF. This sequence joins TRBV29-1 and TRBJ2-5; 9 nucleotides match TRBD1. V trimming: 7 bases; J trimming: 4 bases; junction bases outside the gene matches: 7. The V gene's germline CDR1 is SQVTM and CDR2 ANQGSEA. The CDR3 extends over 13 amino acids.

V and J are TRBV6-5 and TRBJ1-3, with 9 bases matching TRBD1. CDR1 is MNHEY and CDR2 is SVGAGI in the germline V gene. The CDR3 covers 14 residues. V dropped 8 bases and J dropped 4; count of bases not matched to a gene: 6. In DNA, the CDR3 is TGTGCCAGCGGCACAGGGGGCGGAGGAAACACCATATATTTT. Protein: CASGTGGGGNTIYF.

For the CDR3, the DNA is TGTGCCAGCAGCTTTCGAGGAGTCTACGAGCAGTACTTC. Amino acids: CASSFRGVYEQYF. The genes are TRBV5-6 and TRBJ2-7; D is unclear. From germline, CDR1 is SGHDT and CDR2 YYEEEE. This CDR3 is built from 13 residues. Trimming removed 2 bases at V and 3 bases at J, with 9 bases between.